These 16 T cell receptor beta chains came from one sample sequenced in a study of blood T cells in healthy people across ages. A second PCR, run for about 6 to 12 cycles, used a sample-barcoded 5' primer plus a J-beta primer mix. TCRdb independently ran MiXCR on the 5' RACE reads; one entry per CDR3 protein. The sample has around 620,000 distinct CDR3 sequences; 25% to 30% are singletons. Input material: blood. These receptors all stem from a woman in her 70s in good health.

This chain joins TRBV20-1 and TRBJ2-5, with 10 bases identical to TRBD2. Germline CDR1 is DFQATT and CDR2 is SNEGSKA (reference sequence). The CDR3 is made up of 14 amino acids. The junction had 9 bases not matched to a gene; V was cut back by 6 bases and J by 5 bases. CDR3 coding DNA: TGCAGTGCATACCAGCGGGGGGGCCCTGAGACCCAGTACTTC. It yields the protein CSAYQRGGPETQYF.

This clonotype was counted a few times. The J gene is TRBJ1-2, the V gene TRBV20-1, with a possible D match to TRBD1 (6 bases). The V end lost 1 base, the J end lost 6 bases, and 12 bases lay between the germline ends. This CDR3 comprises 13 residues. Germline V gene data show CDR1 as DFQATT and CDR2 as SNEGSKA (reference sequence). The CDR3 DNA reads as TGCAGTGCTAGAGGAGGGGACATTGATGGCTACACCTTC. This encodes CSARGGDIDGYTF.

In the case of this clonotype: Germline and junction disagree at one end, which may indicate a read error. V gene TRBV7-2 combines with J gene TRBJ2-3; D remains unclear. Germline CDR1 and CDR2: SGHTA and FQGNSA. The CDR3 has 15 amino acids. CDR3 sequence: CASSLVAATTDTRYF. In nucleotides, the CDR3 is TGTGCCAGCAGCTTAGTTGCGGCTACCACAGATACGCGGTATTTT.

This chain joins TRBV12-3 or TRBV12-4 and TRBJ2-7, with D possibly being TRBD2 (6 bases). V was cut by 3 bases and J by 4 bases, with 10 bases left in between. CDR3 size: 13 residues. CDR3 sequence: CASSFGLYYEQYF. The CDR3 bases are TGTGCCAGCAGTTTCGGACTATATTACGAGCAGTACTTC.

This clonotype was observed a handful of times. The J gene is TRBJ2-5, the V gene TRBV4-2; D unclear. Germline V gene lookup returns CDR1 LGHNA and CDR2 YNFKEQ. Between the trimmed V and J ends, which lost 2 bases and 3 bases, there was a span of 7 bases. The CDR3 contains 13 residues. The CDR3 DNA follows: TGTGCCAGCAGCCAATCAGTGAAAGAGACCCAGTACTTC. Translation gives CASSQSVKETQYF.

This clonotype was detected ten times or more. In DNA form, the CDR3 reads TGCAGTGCTTCGTGGGGGGGTCGCCACGAGCAGTACTTC. Amino acid sequence: CSASWGGRHEQYF. J is TRBJ2-7 and V is TRBV20-1; 7 bases are shared with TRBD2. The trim removed 5 bases at V and 5 bases at J, leaving 9 bases unmatched. CDR1 is DFQATT and CDR2 is SNEGSKA in the germline V gene (reference sequence). This CDR3 is built from 13 residues.

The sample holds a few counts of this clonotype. This CDR3 reads CASSFTQGGRDEQFF. The CDR3 nucleotides are TGCGCCAGCAGCTTTACCCAGGGGGGTAGAGATGAGCAGTTCTTC. V gene TRBV5-1 combines with J gene TRBJ2-1, with D possibly being TRBD1 (7 bases). Per germline, CDR1 SGHRS and CDR2 YFSETQ. The CDR3 loop spans 15 amino acids. V lost 2 bases to trimming and J lost 8 bases, with 17 bases between them.

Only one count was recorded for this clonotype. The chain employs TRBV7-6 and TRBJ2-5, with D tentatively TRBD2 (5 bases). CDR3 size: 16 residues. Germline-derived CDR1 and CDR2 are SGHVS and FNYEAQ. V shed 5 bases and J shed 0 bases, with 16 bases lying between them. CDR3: CASSPWTGSNQETQYF. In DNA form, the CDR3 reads TGTGCCAGCAGCCCCTGGACTGGGAGCAACCAAGAGACCCAGTACTTC.

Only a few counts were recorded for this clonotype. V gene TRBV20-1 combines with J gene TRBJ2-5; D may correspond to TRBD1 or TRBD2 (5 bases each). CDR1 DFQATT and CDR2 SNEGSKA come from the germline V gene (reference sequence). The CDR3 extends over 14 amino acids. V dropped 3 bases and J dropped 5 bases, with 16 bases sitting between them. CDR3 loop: CSARIGTLGETQYF. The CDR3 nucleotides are TGCAGTGCTAGGATCGGGACCCTGGGGGAGACCCAGTACTTC.

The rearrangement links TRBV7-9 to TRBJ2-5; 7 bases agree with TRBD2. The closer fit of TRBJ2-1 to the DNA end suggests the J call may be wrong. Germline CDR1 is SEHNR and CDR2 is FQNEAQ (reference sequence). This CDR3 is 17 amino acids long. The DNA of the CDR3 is TGTGCCAGCAGCTCTCCAGGTGGGGCGGGGGTCGGCGATGAGCAGTTCTTC. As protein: CASSSPGGAGVGDEQFF.

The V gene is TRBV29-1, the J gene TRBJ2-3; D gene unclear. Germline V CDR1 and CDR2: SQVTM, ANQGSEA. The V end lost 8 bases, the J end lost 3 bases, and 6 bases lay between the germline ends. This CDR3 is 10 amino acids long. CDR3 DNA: TGCAGCCTTCAAACAGATACGCAGTATTTT. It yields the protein CSLQTDTQYF.

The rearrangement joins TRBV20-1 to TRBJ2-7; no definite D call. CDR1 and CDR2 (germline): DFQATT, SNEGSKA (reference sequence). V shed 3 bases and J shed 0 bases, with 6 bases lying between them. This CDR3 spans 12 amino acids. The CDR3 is CSARVGSYEQYF. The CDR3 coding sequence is TGCAGTGCTAGGGTAGGCTCCTACGAGCAGTACTTC.

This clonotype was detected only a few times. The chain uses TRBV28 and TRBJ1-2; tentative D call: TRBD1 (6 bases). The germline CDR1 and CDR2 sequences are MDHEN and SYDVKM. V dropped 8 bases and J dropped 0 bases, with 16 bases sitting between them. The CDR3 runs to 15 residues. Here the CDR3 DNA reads TGTGCCAGCGGACCCTCGGACAGAGCTAACTATGGCTACACCTTC. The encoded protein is CASGPSDRANYGYTF.

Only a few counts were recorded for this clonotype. The CDR3 DNA follows: TGTGCCAGCATCCATCAGATCACAGATACGCAGTATTTT. Its protein is CASIHQITDTQYF. The chain is built from TRBV2 and TRBJ2-3; no clear D gene. The ends were cut back, 7 bases at V and 2 bases at J, with 10 bases in the middle. Germline CDR1 reads SNHLY; CDR2 reads FYNNEI. This CDR3 has 13 amino acids.

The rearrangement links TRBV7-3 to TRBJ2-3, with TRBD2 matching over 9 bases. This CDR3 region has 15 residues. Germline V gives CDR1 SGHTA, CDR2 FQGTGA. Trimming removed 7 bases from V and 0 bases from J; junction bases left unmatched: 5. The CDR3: CASTRSGRSTDTQYF. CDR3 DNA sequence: TGTGCCAGCACCCGTAGCGGGAGAAGCACAGATACGCAGTATTTT.

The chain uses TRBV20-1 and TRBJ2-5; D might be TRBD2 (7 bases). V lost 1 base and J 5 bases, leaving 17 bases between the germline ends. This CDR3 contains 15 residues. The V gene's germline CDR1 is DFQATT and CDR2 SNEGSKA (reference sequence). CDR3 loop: CSARGGLVGGETQYF. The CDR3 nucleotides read TGCAGTGCTAGAGGTGGACTAGTAGGGGGGGAGACCCAGTACTTC.